Presented here are 22 T cell receptor beta chains from one specimen sequenced in a study of blood T cells in healthy people across ages. Combining a sample-barcoded 5' primer with a J-beta primer mix, a second PCR ran for about 7 to 11 cycles. TCRdb re-called the 5' RACE reads through MiXCR, storing one row per CDR3 protein. The sample shows 920,000 or so distinct CDR3 sequences, over 35% of them seen only once. Material for sequencing was blood. The receptors were gathered from a woman aged 55-69 years in good health.

The genes are TRBV27 and TRBJ1-1; 10 bases line up with TRBD1. The J segment lost 4 bases and the V segment lost 3 bases, leaving 11 bases of the junction unmatched. The length of the CDR3 is 17 residues. Germline lookup yields CDR1 MNHEY and CDR2 SMNVEV (reference sequence). DNA of the CDR3: TGTGCCAGCAGTTTCTCGCGGACAGGGGGGGTCGGCACTGAAGCTTTCTTT. This sequence encodes CASSFSRTGGVGTEAFF.

Here the CDR3 DNA reads TGTGCTAGTGGTCGCGGGGGGTTCGGTGAGCAGTTCTTC. As protein: CASGRGGFGEQFF. The chain has TRBV12-5 and TRBJ2-1, with TRBD2 matching 8 bases. This CDR3 is 13 amino acids long. Germline V gene data show CDR1 as LGHNT and CDR2 as FRNRAP. The ends lost 5 bases at V and 9 bases at J; junction bases unmatched: 6.

V gene TRBV20-1 combines with J gene TRBJ2-7; 10 bases are shared with TRBD2. The germline gives CDR1 DFQATT, CDR2 SNEGSKA (reference sequence). J lost 6 bases, V lost 2 bases, and 4 bases had no gene match. This CDR3 has 13 residues. The CDR3 DNA sequence: TGCAGTGCTAGAAGGCGACTAGCGGGCGAGCAGTACTTC. Translation gives CSARRRLAGEQYF.

This clonotype was counted between two and nine times. This chain uses TRBV29-1 with TRBJ2-1, with 7 bases matching TRBD2. V lost 4 bases to trimming and J lost 3 bases; unmatched junction nucleotides: 6. Germline-derived CDR1 and CDR2 are SQVTM and ANQGSEA. The CDR3 has 14 amino acids. The CDR3 region has the DNA TGCAGCGTTGGGACACTAGCGCGCTACAATGAGCAGTTCTTC. Its translation: CSVGTLARYNEQFF.

The rearrangement links TRBV3-1 to TRBJ2-1, with 8 bases aligning to TRBD2. The CDR3 spans 17 residues. Germline V gene sequence: CDR1 LGHDT, CDR2 YNNKEL (reference sequence). Losses at the gene ends were 4 bases for V and 5 bases for J; bases not matched to a gene: 13. Here the CDR3 reads CASSRSVHSGVNNEQFF. The CDR3 coding sequence is TGTGCCAGCAGCCGCAGCGTTCATAGCGGGGTCAACAATGAGCAGTTCTTC.

V is TRBV20-1 and J is TRBJ2-1; D is unresolved. Germline V gene lookup returns CDR1 DFQATT and CDR2 SNEGSKA (reference sequence). CDR3 length equals 15 residues. Trimming took 0 bases from V and 6 from J, leaving 15 bases between them. The CDR3 DNA sequence: TGCAGTGCTAGAGATTTTAGACGAGGAAGCAATGAGCAGTTCTTC. Its protein is CSARDFRRGSNEQFF.

The rearrangement joins TRBV6-6 to TRBJ2-7, with TRBD2 identical over 9 bases. Germline lookup yields CDR1 MNHNY and CDR2 SVGAGI (reference sequence). The CDR3 is made up of 14 amino acids. Trimming cost V 5 bases and J 5 bases; bases outside gene matches: 7. The CDR3 loop is CASSALGLADEQYF. The CDR3 coding sequence is TGTGCCAGCAGTGCCTTGGGACTAGCTGACGAGCAGTACTTC.

The chain links TRBV9 to TRBJ2-3; 11 positions match TRBD2. Germline CDR1 and CDR2: SGDLS and YYNGEE. This CDR3 contains 16 residues. The trim removed 1 base at V and 4 bases at J, leaving 5 bases unmatched. This CDR3 is CASSVSLAGVSDTQYF. For the CDR3, the DNA is TGTGCCAGCAGCGTATCACTAGCGGGAGTCTCAGATACGCAGTATTTT.

The chain links TRBV5-1 to TRBJ2-5; D ambiguous. Trimming removed 3 bases at V and 3 bases at J, with 18 bases between. Per germline, CDR1 SGHRS and CDR2 YFSETQ. There are 16 residues in the CDR3. CDR3 loop: CASSSILGGMEETQYF. As DNA, the CDR3 is TGCGCCAGCAGCTCAATTTTGGGCGGCATGGAAGAGACCCAGTACTTC.

The chain is built from TRBV3-1 and TRBJ2-1; 16 bases match TRBD2. V shed 0 bases and J 7 bases; nucleotides not matched to a gene: 6. This CDR3 spans 18 amino acids. The germline CDR1 and CDR2 sequences are LGHDT and YNNKEL (reference sequence). CDR3 residues: CASSQEGLAGGNRNEQFF. DNA for the CDR3: TGTGCCAGCAGCCAAGAGGGACTAGCGGGAGGGAATCGGAATGAGCAGTTCTTC.

The V gene is TRBV3-1, the J gene TRBJ2-5; 9 nucleotides match TRBD2. The J call may be mistaken, given a closer DNA end match to TRBJ2-1. CDR1 LGHDT and CDR2 YNNKEL come from the germline V gene (reference sequence). This CDR3 contains 14 residues. This CDR3 is CASSLGTSQETQFF. CDR3 DNA sequence: TGTGCCAGCAGTTTGGGGACTAGCCAAGAGACCCAGTTCTTC.

This clonotype was counted a few times. The V call is TRBV2, the J call TRBJ2-3; 7 bases map to TRBD1. The V gene end was trimmed by 6 bases and the J gene end by 3 bases; junction bases not matched to a gene: 9. Germline lookup yields CDR1 SNHLY and CDR2 FYNNEI. The CDR3 consists of 15 residues. The CDR3 nucleotides read TGTGCCAGCAGAACAGGGGTGGGGACAACAGATACGCAGTATTTT. Translation: CASRTGVGTTDTQYF.

Notes on this clonotype: The CDR3 end shows no conserved phenylalanine or tryptophan, and so a read error is likely. The V gene is TRBV15, the J gene TRBJ2-1; D possibly corresponds to TRBD2 (5 bases). The V end lost 0 bases, the J end lost 8 bases, and 17 bases lay between the germline ends. The CDR3 consists of 16 residues. CDR1 LNHNV and CDR2 YYDKDF come from the germline V gene (reference sequence). The CDR3 reads CATSRDGPGTIDEQFV. DNA for the CDR3: TGTGCCACCAGCAGAGATGGTCCGGGAACTATTGATGAGCAGTTCGTC.

The chain employs TRBV11-2 and TRBJ1-5; D call uncertain. This CDR3 region has 13 residues. With 5 bases removed from V and 5 bases from J, the gap between germline ends came to 10 bases. Germline assignment: CDR1 SGHAT and CDR2 FQNNGV. CDR3 nucleotide sequence: TGTGCCAGCAGCAACGGGGTAGATCAGCCCCAGCATTTT. It codes for CASSNGVDQPQHF.

The chain employs TRBV5-1 and TRBJ2-7, with a weak D call TRBD1 (6 bases). The CDR3 runs 14 residues. Trimming took off 5 bases at V and 0 bases at J, with 12 bases between the two ends. Germline lookup yields CDR1 SGHRS and CDR2 YFSETQ. Written as DNA, the CDR3 is TGCGCCAGCAGGGCGGGCAGGGGCTCCTACGAGCAGTACTTC. Translated: CASRAGRGSYEQYF.

The chain is built from TRBV5-1 and TRBJ2-5; 7 nucleotides agree with TRBD2. Germline-derived CDR1 and CDR2 are SGHRS and YFSETQ. V dropped 0 bases and J dropped 4; count of bases not matched to a gene: 6. The CDR3 loop spans 15 amino acids. The CDR3 loop reads CASSLALAGVETQYF. The CDR3 region has the DNA TGCGCCAGCAGCTTGGCCCTTGCGGGAGTAGAGACCCAGTACTTC. Full variable domain (outside the CDR3, taken from reference TRBV5-1 and TRBJ2-5): KAGVTQTPRYLIKTRGQQVTLSCSPISGHRSVSWYQQTPGQGLQFLFEYFSETQRNKGNFPGRFSGRQFSNSRSEMNVSTLELGDSALYLCASSLALAGVETQYFGPGTRLLVL.

The chain combines TRBV15 with TRBJ2-1; D may be TRBD1 (5 bases). This CDR3 spans 18 amino acids. Looked up from germline, CDR1 is LNHNV and CDR2 is YYDKDF (reference sequence). V was clipped by 3 bases and J by 0 bases, with 18 bases between them. CDR3 loop: CATSRLIQGLSSYNEQFF. Here the CDR3 DNA reads TGTGCCACCAGCAGGTTGATCCAGGGCTTGAGCTCCTACAATGAGCAGTTCTTC. The entire variable domain, with the rest obtained from reference TRBV15 and TRBJ2-1, is as follows: DAMVIQNPRYQVTQFGKPVTLSCSQTLNHNVMYWYQQKSSQAPKLLFHYYDKDFNNEADTPDNFQSRRPNTSFCFLDIRSPGLGDTAMYLCATSRLIQGLSSYNEQFFGPGTRLTVL.

This clonotype was observed a single time. A single base separates this from a much larger clone, so it may be a read error. The V and J genes are TRBV29-1 and TRBJ2-3, with no clear D. Germline CDR1 is SQVTM and CDR2 is ANQGSEA. Trimming stripped 1 base from V and 2 bases from J, with 4 bases between. The CDR3 spans 12 residues. The DNA of the CDR3 is TGCAGCGTTGAAGTCGCCACAGATACGCAGTATTTT. Residues: CSVEVATDTQYF.

This clonotype was seen more than once but under ten times. The chain uses TRBV11-2 and TRBJ2-3; no clear D gene. The length of the CDR3 is 14 residues. CDR1 SGHAT and CDR2 FQNNGV come from the germline V gene. Trimming left V 3 bases short and J 2 bases short, with 9 bases between. Here the CDR3 DNA reads TGTGCCAGCAGCTTCCGCCAGCACACAGATACGCAGTATTTT. Translation: CASSFRQHTDTQYF.

This clonotype showed up many times. At one boundary the junction diverges from the germline segment, which might be a read error. The chain uses TRBV12-3 or TRBV12-4 and TRBJ2-1; 9 bases are shared with TRBD2. CDR3 length: 17 amino acids. The CDR3 DNA reads as TGTGCCAGCAGCTTAGTTGCGGGAGGGAGCTCCTACAATGAGCAGTTCTTC. Translated, it gives CASSLVAGGSSYNEQFF.

The chain combines TRBV28 with TRBJ2-7; the D gene is possibly TRBD2 (5 bases). Per the germline V gene, CDR1 is MDHEN and CDR2 is SYDVKM. CDR3 length: 15 residues. Trimming cost V 1 base and J 3 bases, with 13 bases left between them. CDR3: CASSLSLGVGYEQYF. CDR3 nucleotide sequence: TGTGCCAGCAGTTTATCTCTGGGAGTAGGCTACGAGCAGTACTTC. Filled out from reference TRBV28 and TRBJ2-7, the complete variable domain reads DVKVTQSSRYLVKRTGEKVFLECVQDMDHENMFWYRQDPGLGLRLIYFSYDVKMKEKGDIPEGYSVSREKKERFSLILESASTNQTSMYLCASSLSLGVGYEQYFGPGTRLTVT.

The chain combines TRBV9 with TRBJ2-5; 14 bases fit TRBD2. J was trimmed by 5 bases and V by 3 bases; bases with no gene match: 6. CDR3 length equals 16 residues. Germline V lookup: CDR1 SGDLS, CDR2 YYNGEE. Here the CDR3 reads CASSGPGLAGVETQYF. The CDR3 DNA is TGTGCCAGCAGCGGCCCGGGACTAGCGGGAGTGGAGACCCAGTACTTC.